These 7 T cell receptor beta chains came from one sample sequenced in a study of T cells after somatic rescue of genetic block. Data came from immunoSEQ multiplex PCR; TCRdb stores just in-frame clones and leaves some out. The profile shows 68,000 or so clones, about 90% of them singletons. Sequences were obtained from peripheral blood mononuclear cells (PBMCs). These receptors came from a man aged 40-55 years.

J is TRBJ2-1 and V is TRBV28, with TRBD2 matching 7 bases. V lost 7 bases and J lost 0; bases outside the gene matches: 3. CDR1 and CDR2 (germline): MDHEN, SYDVKM. The CDR3 contains 14 residues. CDR3 loop: CASIGGSSYNEQFF. For the CDR3, the DNA is TGTGCCAGCATAGGCGGGAGCTCCTACAATGAGCAGTTCTTC. Filled out from reference TRBV28 and TRBJ2-1, the complete variable domain reads DVKVTQSSRYLVKRTGEKVFLECVQDMDHENMFWYRQDPGLGLRLIYFSYDVKMKEKGDIPEGYSVSREKKERFSLILESASTNQTSMYLCASIGGSSYNEQFFGPGTRLTVL.

V is TRBV9 and J is TRBJ1-2; 12 bases map to TRBD1. The CDR3 contains 16 residues. Germline values: CDR1 SGDLS, CDR2 YYNGEE. V lost 4 bases and J lost 2; bases outside the gene matches: 6. The CDR3 spells CASSPAGTGGNYGYTF. The CDR3 nucleotides are TGTGCCAGCAGCCCCGCCGGGACAGGGGGCAACTATGGCTACACCTTC.

The chain joins TRBV6-6 to TRBJ1-3, with D unresolved. Germline-derived CDR1 and CDR2 are MNHNY and SVGAGI (reference sequence). This CDR3 has 13 amino acids. The V and J ends lost 6 bases and 0 bases respectively, with 6 bases between them. For the CDR3, the DNA is TGTGCCAGCAGAAAGAACTCTGGAAACACCATATATTTT. This codes for CASRKNSGNTIYF.

This chain uses TRBV19 with TRBJ1-4; D is possibly TRBD1 (5 bases). The germline CDR1 and CDR2 sequences are LNHDA and SQIVND (reference sequence). This CDR3 spans 14 amino acids. The V end lost 6 bases, the J end lost 5 bases, and 13 bases lay between the germline ends. The DNA of the CDR3 is TGTGCCAGTAGCACCCAGGGAACGAATGAAAAACTGTTTTTT. Protein sequence: CASSTQGTNEKLFF.

This clone has a single count. This rearrangement joins TRBV9 to TRBJ1-5; D ambiguous. Trimming stripped 0 bases from V and 4 bases from J, with 14 bases between. CDR1 SGDLS and CDR2 YYNGEE come from the germline V gene. CDR3 length equals 16 residues. The CDR3 region is CASSVVQALGNQPQHF. The CDR3 DNA is TGTGCCAGCAGCGTAGTCCAGGCATTGGGGAATCAGCCCCAGCATTTT.

This chain connects TRBV30 to TRBJ2-7; 11 bases are a match to TRBD1. The CDR3 sequence is 14 residues long. Germline V gene sequence: CDR1 GTSNPN, CDR2 SVGIG (reference sequence). V lost 0 bases, J lost 4 bases, and 2 bases stayed unmatched. The CDR3: CAWSVGTGGYEQYF. The DNA of the CDR3 is TGTGCCTGGAGTGTTGGGACAGGGGGTTACGAGCAGTACTTC. Complete variable domain (other parts from reference TRBV30 and TRBJ2-7): SQTIHQWPATLVQPVGSPLSLECTVEGTSNPNLYWYRQAAGRGLQLLFYSVGIGQISSEVPQNLSASRPQDRQFILSSKKLLLSDSGFYLCAWSVGTGGYEQYFGPGTRLTVT.

The chain combines TRBV6-1 with TRBJ2-5; D gene unclear. This CDR3 has 13 amino acids. CDR1 is MNHNS and CDR2 is SASEGT in the germline V gene. Trimming shortened V by 3 bases and J by 2 bases, and 7 bases separated the two germline ends. CDR3 in amino acids: CASSEAQQETQYF. Here the CDR3 DNA reads TGTGCCAGCAGTGAGGCTCAACAAGAGACCCAGTACTTC.